What follows are 30 T cell receptor beta chains derived from one specimen sequenced in a study of cytomegalovirus exposure and HLA in healthy donors. Using immunoSEQ multiplex PCR, the repertoire was profiled, and TCRdb retains in-frame clones only, with some absent. The table records 150,000 to 200,000 clones, around 96% of them present only once. Sequencing was done on a sample of PBMCs. These receptors came from a woman aged 18-29 years in good health and CMV-seronegative.

This chain joins TRBV9 and TRBJ2-4; TRBD1 might be the D (5 bases). The germline V and J ends were trimmed by 0 bases and 8 bases, with 12 bases remaining between them. CDR1 is SGDLS, CDR2 YYNGEE, per germline. CDR3 length equals 14 residues. CDR3 loop: CASSVEVGRDIQYF. The CDR3 coding sequence is TGTGCCAGCAGCGTAGAAGTCGGCAGGGACATTCAGTACTTC.

The chain links TRBV5-1 to TRBJ2-7; TRBD2 matches at 8 bases. Looked up from germline, CDR1 is SGHRS and CDR2 is YFSETQ. This CDR3 is built from 17 residues. V shed 5 bases and J 0 bases; nucleotides not matched to a gene: 13. CDR3 DNA sequence: TGCGCCAGCAGACCGGGACTAGAGATCACTAGCTCCTACGAGCAGTACTTC. Residues: CASRPGLEITSSYEQYF.

The chain carries TRBV9 and TRBJ2-1, with D perhaps TRBD2 (7 bases). The germline V gene encodes CDR1 SGDLS and CDR2 YYNGEE. The CDR3 sequence is 17 residues long. V lost 0 bases, J lost 0 bases, and 13 bases lay in between. The CDR3 DNA follows: TGTGCCAGCAGCGTAGCTTGGGGGGGGGCCTCCTACAATGAGCAGTTCTTC. Translating it yields CASSVAWGGASYNEQFF.

The chain recombines TRBV7-9 with TRBJ1-2, with TRBD1 matching 8 bases. V trimming: 5 bases; J trimming: 4 bases; junction bases outside the gene matches: 18. The length of the CDR3 is 18 residues. Germline CDR1 SEHNR, CDR2 FQNEAQ (reference sequence). The CDR3 loop is CASSGYSHRQGWIYGYTF. The CDR3 DNA follows: TGTGCCAGCAGCGGCTATTCCCACCGACAGGGGTGGATCTATGGCTACACCTTC.

This chain links TRBV4-1 with TRBJ2-1; D ambiguous. The V end was cut by 1 base, the J end by 7 bases, with 8 bases between. Per germline, CDR1 MGHRA and CDR2 YSYEKL. The CDR3 runs 13 residues. This chain's CDR3 is CASSQVPSNEQFF. CDR3 in DNA: TGCGCCAGCAGCCAAGTTCCTAGTAATGAGCAGTTCTTC.

This chain uses TRBV5-1 with TRBJ2-5; D might be TRBD1 (6 bases). Germline-derived CDR1 and CDR2 are SGHRS and YFSETQ. Trimming stripped 7 bases from V and 5 bases from J, with 18 bases between. CDR3 length: 14 amino acids. CDR3 DNA sequence: TGCGCCAGCCAAATCGGACAGCCAGGGGAGACCCAGTACTTC. Amino acids: CASQIGQPGETQYF.

The rearrangement uses TRBV11-1 and TRBJ1-2, with TRBD1 identical over 9 bases. The CDR3 has 13 residues. Germline CDR1 is SGHAT and CDR2 is FQDESV (reference sequence). V dropped 6 bases and J dropped 4; count of bases not matched to a gene: 3. In nucleotides, the CDR3 is TGTGCCAGCAGGGGGGACAGGGCCTATGGCTACACCTTC. Protein sequence: CASRGDRAYGYTF. Full variable domain (rest looked up from reference TRBV11-1 and TRBJ1-2): EAEVAQSPRYKITEKSQAVAFWCDPISGHATLYWYRQILGQGPELLVQFQDESVVDDSQLPKDRFSAERLKGVDSTLKIQPAELGDSAMYLCASRGDRAYGYTFGSGTRLTVV.

This clone was picked up one time. CDR3 in DNA: TGCGCCAGCAGCCAAGATTCTAGCGGGGTGTACAATGAGCAGTTCTTC. This encodes CASSQDSSGVYNEQFF. This chain joins TRBV4-3 and TRBJ2-1; 9 bases agree with TRBD2. The CDR3 consists of 16 residues. Germline CDR1 is LGHNA and CDR2 is YSLEER. Unmatched junction bases numbered 4, after V lost 0 bases and J lost 4 bases.

The chain couples TRBV5-6 to TRBJ1-2; 7 bases are shared with TRBD1. CDR1 is SGHDT, CDR2 YYEEEE, per germline. J gave up 4 bases and V 3 bases, and 6 bases lay outside the gene matches. This CDR3 has 14 residues. The CDR3 region is CASSSGGGSYGYTF. The CDR3 nucleotides read TGTGCCAGCAGCTCAGGGGGAGGAAGCTATGGCTACACCTTC. The full variable domain, its missing parts supplied by reference TRBV5-6 and TRBJ1-2, is DAGVTQSPTHLIKTRGQQVTLRCSPKSGHDTVSWYQQALGQGPQFIFQYYEEEERQRGNFPDRFSGHQFPNYSSELNVNALLLGDSALYLCASSSGGGSYGYTFGSGTRLTVV.

This chain uses TRBV5-1 with TRBJ2-3; 8 positions agree with TRBD2. The CDR3 is 14 residues long. After removal of 1 base from V and 10 bases from J, the junction contained 8 bases not matched to a gene. The germline V gene encodes CDR1 SGHRS and CDR2 YFSETQ. CDR3 DNA sequence: TGCGCCAGCAGCTTGCTGTCTAGCGGGTCCTCGCAGTATTTT. As protein: CASSLLSSGSSQYF.

This chain links TRBV11-3 with TRBJ2-3; weak D call: TRBD1 (5 bases). CDR1 SGHNT and CDR2 YENEEA come from the germline V gene. Trimming cost V 5 bases and J 5 bases, with 8 bases left between them. The CDR3 spans 12 residues. The CDR3 bases are TGTGCCAGCAGCCAGGGAAGAGATACGCAGTATTTT. Translating gives CASSQGRDTQYF.

The CDR3 DNA follows: TGTGCCAGCAGCTTGACAGCGGGGCGCACAGATACGCAGTATTTT. Its translation is CASSLTAGRTDTQYF. V gene TRBV5-4 combines with J gene TRBJ2-3; 7 bases line up with TRBD2. CDR1 and CDR2 (germline): SGHNT, YYREEE (reference sequence). Trimming removed 1 base from V and 1 base from J; junction bases left unmatched: 3. The CDR3 consists of 15 residues.

This sequence joins TRBV9 and TRBJ1-2; D perhaps matches TRBD1 (5 bases). The germline V and J ends were trimmed by 0 bases and 6 bases, with 9 bases remaining between them. This CDR3 is built from 13 residues. Germline V lookup: CDR1 SGDLS, CDR2 YYNGEE. The CDR3 DNA sequence: TGTGCCAGCAGCGTAGTAGTAGGGGATGGCTACACCTTC. It is translated as CASSVVVGDGYTF.

The V and J genes are TRBV11-3 and TRBJ2-7; a possible D gene is TRBD1 (6 bases). The CDR3 runs 15 residues. From germline, CDR1 is SGHNT and CDR2 YENEEA. Trimming took off 3 bases at V and 6 bases at J, with 18 bases between the two ends. This CDR3 is CASSFRDKLLCEQYF. DNA for the CDR3: TGTGCCAGCAGCTTTAGGGACAAACTCTTGTGCGAGCAGTACTTC.

J is TRBJ2-3 and V is TRBV6-5; no clear D. The CDR3 is 13 amino acids. Germline CDR1 MNHEY, CDR2 SVGAGI. V was shortened by 7 bases and J by 2 bases, with 10 bases between the two germline ends. CDR3 DNA: TGTGCCAGCATGCCCTACTACACAGATACGCAGTATTTT. This gives the protein CASMPYYTDTQYF.

V and J are TRBV19 and TRBJ1-1; D uncertain. Germline values: CDR1 LNHDA, CDR2 SQIVND (reference sequence). Trimming removed 7 bases from V and 3 bases from J, with 15 bases in between. The CDR3 covers 14 residues. The DNA for the CDR3 is TGTGCCAGTAAGGGAGAGGCCTCGTACACTGAAGCTTTCTTT. Amino acids: CASKGEASYTEAFF.

The rearrangement links TRBV11-2 to TRBJ2-1; the match to TRBD2 covers 7 bases. V lost 5 bases to trimming and J lost 9 bases; unmatched junction nucleotides: 10. The CDR3 runs to 14 residues. Per the germline V gene, CDR1 is SGHAT and CDR2 is FQNNGV. CDR3 protein: CASSPQRGGGEQFF. For the CDR3, the DNA is TGTGCCAGCAGCCCACAGCGGGGAGGCGGTGAGCAGTTCTTC.

V is TRBV6-5 and J is TRBJ1-6; D uncertain. Trimming took 2 bases from V and 13 from J, leaving 15 bases between them. The germline V gene encodes CDR1 MNHEY and CDR2 SVGAGI. The CDR3 is 14 amino acids. CDR3 nucleotide sequence: TGTGCCAGCAGTTACGACCCTGGGCCCGTGCCCCTCCACTTT. This gives the protein CASSYDPGPVPLHF.

The chain uses TRBV15 and TRBJ2-5; D is possibly TRBD1 (7 bases). This CDR3 has 13 amino acids. From germline, CDR1 is LNHNV and CDR2 YYDKDF (reference sequence). Trimming removed 5 bases from V and 5 bases from J, with 12 bases in between. The CDR3 region has the DNA TGTGCCACCAGCGCGGGACAGTGGGAGACCCAGTACTTC. Protein sequence: CATSAGQWETQYF. Full variable domain (outside the CDR3, taken from reference TRBV15 and TRBJ2-5): DAMVIQNPRYQVTQFGKPVTLSCSQTLNHNVMYWYQQKSSQAPKLLFHYYDKDFNNEADTPDNFQSRRPNTSFCFLDIRSPGLGDTAMYLCATSAGQWETQYFGPGTRLLVL.

The V and J genes are TRBV9 and TRBJ2-7, with D perhaps matching TRBD1 (5 bases). CDR3 size: 17 residues. The germline V and J ends were trimmed by 4 bases and 5 bases, with 25 bases remaining between them. From germline, CDR1 is SGDLS and CDR2 YYNGEE. This chain's CDR3 is CASSLGQASMALDEQYF. In DNA, the CDR3 is TGTGCCAGCAGCTTAGGACAAGCTTCGATGGCTCTCGACGAGCAGTACTTC. Filled out from reference TRBV9 and TRBJ2-7, the complete variable domain reads DSGVTQTPKHLITATGQRVTLRCSPRSGDLSVYWYQQSLDQGLQFLIQYYNGEERAKGNILERFSAQQFPDLHSELNLSSLELGDSALYFCASSLGQASMALDEQYFGPGTRLTVT.

V usage is TRBV19 and J usage is TRBJ1-2; D gene ambiguous. The V end lost 5 bases, the J end lost 5 bases, and 6 bases lay between the germline ends. The CDR3 has 11 amino acids. Germline CDR1 is LNHDA and CDR2 is SQIVND (reference sequence). The CDR3 DNA reads TGTGCCAGTAGTTTCAGATATGGCTACACCTTC. This gives the protein CASSFRYGYTF. Full variable domain (remainder filled in from reference TRBV19 and TRBJ1-2): DGGITQSPKYLFRKEGQNVTLSCEQNLNHDAMYWYRQDPGQGLRLIYYSQIVNDFQKGDIAEGYSVSREKKESFPLTVTSAQKNPTAFYLCASSFRYGYTFGSGTRLTVV.

This chain uses TRBV6-1 with TRBJ1-5, with D maybe TRBD1 (6 bases). Trimming took off 6 bases at V and 7 bases at J, with 19 bases between the two ends. The CDR3 runs 15 residues. CDR1 MNHNS and CDR2 SASEGT come from the germline V gene. The CDR3 nucleotides read TGTGCCAGCAGCCCGGGGCAGGGGTTCGGCCAGCCCCAGCATTTT. This sequence encodes CASSPGQGFGQPQHF.

The chain uses TRBV6-5 and TRBJ2-1; possibly TRBD2 for D (7 bases). Germline CDR1 is MNHEY and CDR2 is SVGAGI. The CDR3 is 15 amino acids. V lost 2 bases and J lost 3, with 11 bases in between. The CDR3 spells CASSYGGGLYNEQFF. DNA for the CDR3: TGTGCCAGCAGTTACGGCGGGGGCCTCTACAATGAGCAGTTCTTC.

The rearrangement uses TRBV2 and TRBJ1-2; 10 bases map to TRBD1. Germline V lookup: CDR1 SNHLY, CDR2 FYNNEI. The junction had 4 bases not matched to a gene; V was cut back by 5 bases and J by 1 base. This CDR3 has 15 amino acids. CDR3 sequence: CASSPGTGVNYGYTF. The CDR3 coding sequence is TGTGCCAGCAGTCCCGGGACAGGGGTTAACTATGGCTACACCTTC. The full variable domain, rest sourced from reference TRBV2 and TRBJ1-2, is EPEVTQTPSHQVTQMGQEVILRCVPISNHLYFYWYRQILGQKVEFLVSFYNNEISEKSEIFDDQFSVERPDGSNFTLKIRSTKLEDSAMYFCASSPGTGVNYGYTFGSGTRLTVV.

The J gene is TRBJ2-6, the V gene TRBV7-3; D not resolved. The CDR3 is 15 amino acids. The V gene's germline CDR1 is SGHTA and CDR2 FQGTGA. Between the trimmed V and J ends, which lost 5 bases and 4 bases, there was a span of 12 bases. CDR3 in DNA: TGTGCCAGCAGCGAACGGGTCGGCGGGGCCAACGTCCTGACTTTC. Translated: CASSERVGGANVLTF.

CDR3 residues: CASSDHRGELFF. CDR3 DNA: TGTGCCAGCAGTGATCATCGGGGGGAGCTGTTTTTT. The V and J genes are TRBV6-4 and TRBJ2-2; D is unclear. This CDR3 has 12 residues. The V gene lost 3 bases and the J gene lost 8 bases, with 7 bases spanning the gap. Germline CDR1 and CDR2: MRHNA and SNTAGT.

The V call is TRBV7-9, the J call TRBJ1-6; 7 positions match TRBD1. CDR1 SEHNR and CDR2 FQNEAQ come from the germline V gene (reference sequence). The V gene end was trimmed by 3 bases and the J gene end by 7 bases; junction bases not matched to a gene: 3. The CDR3 is made up of 14 amino acids. CDR3 DNA: TGTGCCAGCAGCTTCGACAGGGTGAATTCACCCCTCCACTTT. It encodes CASSFDRVNSPLHF.

This sequence joins TRBV7-3 and TRBJ2-1; TRBD2 agrees at 13 bases. Per the germline V gene, CDR1 is SGHTA and CDR2 is FQGTGA. This CDR3 has 14 amino acids. V lost 3 bases to trimming and J lost 11 bases; unmatched junction nucleotides: 4. The CDR3 nucleotides are TGTGCCAGCAGCTTCGGGACTAGCGGGGCCAAGCAGTTCTTC. Translated, it gives CASSFGTSGAKQFF.

The genes are TRBV7-2 and TRBJ2-4; 7 nucleotides agree with TRBD1. The trim removed 5 bases at V and 4 bases at J, leaving 5 bases unmatched. The germline CDR1 and CDR2 sequences are SGHTA and FQGNSA. CDR3 size: 14 residues. The CDR3 sequence is CASSPGQAKNIQYF. As DNA, the CDR3 is TGTGCCAGCAGCCCCGGACAGGCTAAAAACATTCAGTACTTC.

The V call is TRBV6-1, the J call TRBJ1-2; D is unresolved. Germline CDR1 reads MNHNS; CDR2 reads SASEGT. The length of the CDR3 is 14 residues. Trimming took 6 bases from V and 4 from J, leaving 15 bases between them. For the CDR3, the DNA is TGTGCCAGCAGCCCGTCTTCGGCGGTCTATGGCTACACCTTC. It yields the protein CASSPSSAVYGYTF.